A selection of T cell receptor beta chains follows, all from one sample in a study of T cells in Graves' hyperthyroidism and ophthalmopathy. TCRdb itself ran the multiplex PCR reads through MiXCR, one entry per CDR3 protein. The sample contains around 440,000 distinct CDR3 sequences, approximately 14% of which appear only once. The sequenced sample was blood. The receptor set was obtained from a young woman with Graves' hyperthyroidism. Each CDR3 is given with its conserved first and last residue. D genes are given only for firm matches. Some rows mark clone size as missing; the rest say once, few, many or name a class of expanded clone.

DNA	CDR3	size	V	J	D
TGTGCCAGCAGCCAAGTTGAGGGATCCTACAATGAGCAGTTCTTC	CASSQVEGSYNEQFF	few	TRBV14	TRBJ2-1	-
TGTGCCAGCAGCCCGCGGACAGGGGATGGGGCTGGAGCTTTCTTT	CASSPRTGDGAGAFF	once	TRBV5-4	TRBJ1-1	TRBD1
TGTGCCAGCAGCCCCAAGCCCTCGGGGACTAGCGGGAGGATTAAGTACAATGAGCAGTTCTTC	CASSPKPSGTSGRIKYNEQFF	-	TRBV7-9	TRBJ2-1	TRBD2
TGTGCCAGCAGCCAACACAAACCGGGCAGGGTGGGAGCTAACTATGGCTACACCTTC	CASSQHKPGRVGANYGYTF	-	TRBV4-2	TRBJ1-2	-
TGCGCCAGCAGCCTCGTTCCAGGAGAGGGCCCAGCCTACGAGCAGTACTTC	CASSLVPGEGPAYEQYF	-	TRBV4-1	TRBJ2-7	-
TGTGCCAGCAGCCCCGCCGGGACAGGGAATGAGCAGTTCTTC	CASSPAGTGNEQFF	many	TRBV11-2	TRBJ2-1	TRBD1
TGTGCCACCAGCAGAGATCGCTCCCGGGACACCATATATTTT	CATSRDRSRDTIYF	-	TRBV15	TRBJ1-3	-
TGTGCCAGCAGCTCATGGGAGCGGGAGGGAAACACCGGGGAGCTGTTTTTT	CASSSWEREGNTGELFF	many	TRBV11-3	TRBJ2-2	TRBD2
TGTGCCAGCTCACTAGCCCCATATCAGCCCCAGCATTTT	CASSLAPYQPQHF	few	TRBV18	TRBJ1-5	-
TGTGCCAGTAGTATGGGCAGCGACAACTATGGCTACACCTTC	CASSMGSDNYGYTF	-	TRBV19	TRBJ1-2	-
TGTGCCAGCAGTTATAGCGGAGTTGTCTACGAGCAGTACTTC	CASSYSGVVYEQYF	-	TRBV12-3/TRBV12-4	TRBJ2-7	-
TGTGCCAGCAGTCGGCCCAAGGGTCGTTGGAGCAATCAGCCCCAGCATTTT	CASSRPKGRWSNQPQHF	-	TRBV11-3	TRBJ1-5	-
TGTGCCAGCAGTTTACACAATGAAAAACTGTTTTTT	CASSLHNEKLFF	many	TRBV12-3/TRBV12-4	TRBJ1-4	-
TGTGCCAGCAGCCCGGGACTAGCGGGAGGACGCTCCTACAATGAGCAGTTCTTC	CASSPGLAGGRSYNEQFF	many	TRBV7-6	TRBJ2-1	TRBD2
TGTGCCAGCAGTGAATTGGACGGTCCCTACAATGAGCAGTTCTTC	CASSELDGPYNEQFF	-	TRBV6-1	TRBJ2-1	-
TGTGCCAGCAGCCCTCGGACAGGGGCGGGCTACGAGCAGTACTTC	CASSPRTGAGYEQYF	-	TRBV7-3	TRBJ2-7	TRBD1
TGCAGCGTTGAATCAGGCGTAGAGCAGTTCTTC	CSVESGVEQFF	-	TRBV29-1	TRBJ2-1	-
TGTGCCAGTAGTATTGAAAGAAGCAATCAGCCCCAGCATTTT	CASSIERSNQPQHF	few	TRBV19	TRBJ1-5	-
TGTGCCAGCAGCTCGGTATGGGACACCATATATTTT	CASSSVWDTIYF	-	TRBV13	TRBJ1-3	-
TGTGCCAGCAGCATCTTGACAGGGAGCAATCAGCCCCAGCATTTT	CASSILTGSNQPQHF	many	TRBV2	TRBJ1-5	TRBD1
TGTGCCACCAGTGATTTTAAGGGTGAAGCTTTCTTT	CATSDFKGEAFF	many	TRBV24-1	TRBJ1-1	-
TGTGCCACGCAACCATTGACTAGTTCGGAGACCCAGTACTTC	CATQPLTSSETQYF	many	TRBV11-1	TRBJ2-5	-
TGTGCCAGCAGCCTCGGGACAGGGTTAAACACCATATATTTT	CASSLGTGLNTIYF	-	TRBV7-9	TRBJ1-3	TRBD1
TGTGCCAGCAGGGGGCAGGGAATTAATGCTGAAGCTTTCTTT	CASRGQGINAEAFF	-	TRBV12-3/TRBV12-4	TRBJ1-1	-
TGCAGCGTGTTTACTGGAGGCTACACCTTC	CSVFTGGYTF	-	TRBV29-1	TRBJ1-2	-
TGTGCCAGCAGTTACTCCCACCGAAGCATCCCAGATACGCAGTATTTT	CASSYSHRSIPDTQYF	many	TRBV6-5	TRBJ2-3	-
TGCAGTGCCACCAACGCCCAAGCGGCGGGAGGGACAGATACGCAGTATTTT	CSATNAQAAGGTDTQYF	few	TRBV20-1	TRBJ2-3	TRBD2
TGTGCTAGTGGTTTGGGACAGGGTACCCTGAAGCGCTATGAGCAGTTCTTC	CASGLGQGTLKRYEQFF	few	TRBV12-5	TRBJ2-1	TRBD1
TGCAGTGCTAGAGATGTTTCCCCCTACGAGCAGTACTTC	CSARDVSPYEQYF	many	TRBV20-1	TRBJ2-7	-
TGTGCCAGCAGCTTAACCACGGGACAGAACACTGAAGCTTTCTTT	CASSLTTGQNTEAFF	many	TRBV7-3	TRBJ1-1	-
TGTGCCTGGATCTCCTCCGGGGCCTTAGGTAGGCAGTTCTTC	CAWISSGALGRQFF	few	TRBV30	TRBJ2-1	-
TGCGCCAGCAGGGAAGGAAACACCGGGGAGCTGTTTTTT	CASREGNTGELFF	many	TRBV10-2	TRBJ2-2	-
TGTGCCAGTAGTAGGAGGGGCGAGCTCACCAGGAACTCTGGGGCCAACGTCCTGACTTTC	CASSRRGELTRNSGANVLTF	-	TRBV19	TRBJ2-6	-
TGTGCCAGCAGCCGACGACAGGGGATGTTTCAGCCCCAGCATTTT	CASSRRQGMFQPQHF	many	TRBV28	TRBJ1-5	TRBD1
TGTGCCAGCAGCGTCCAGATGGGGAGGCCCTCCTACGAGCAGTACTTC	CASSVQMGRPSYEQYF	many	TRBV7-2	TRBJ2-7	-
TGTGCCGTGCGGACAGGGGGTGGGCCCCAGCATTTT	CAVRTGGGPQHF	few	TRBV24-1	TRBJ1-5	TRBD1
TGTGCCAGCAGTGACTCCTCCCGGGGTTACGAGCAGTACTTC	CASSDSSRGYEQYF	few	TRBV25-1	TRBJ2-7	-